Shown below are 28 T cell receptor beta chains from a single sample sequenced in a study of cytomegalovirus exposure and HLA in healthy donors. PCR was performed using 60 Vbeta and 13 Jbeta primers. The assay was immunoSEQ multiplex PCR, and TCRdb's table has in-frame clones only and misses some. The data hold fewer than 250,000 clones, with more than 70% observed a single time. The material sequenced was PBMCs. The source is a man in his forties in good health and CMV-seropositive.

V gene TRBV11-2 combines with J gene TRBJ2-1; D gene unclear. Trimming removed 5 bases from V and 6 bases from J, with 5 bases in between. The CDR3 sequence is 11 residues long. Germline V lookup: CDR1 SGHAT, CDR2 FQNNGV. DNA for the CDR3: TGTGCCAGCAGCCCTATCAATGAGCAGTTCTTC. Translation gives CASSPINEQFF.

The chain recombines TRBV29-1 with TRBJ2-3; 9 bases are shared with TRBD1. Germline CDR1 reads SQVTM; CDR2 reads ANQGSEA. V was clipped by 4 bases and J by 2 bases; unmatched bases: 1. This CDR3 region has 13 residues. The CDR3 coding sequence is TGCAGCGTTGGGGACAGGGCCACAGATACGCAGTATTTT. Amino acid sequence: CSVGDRATDTQYF.

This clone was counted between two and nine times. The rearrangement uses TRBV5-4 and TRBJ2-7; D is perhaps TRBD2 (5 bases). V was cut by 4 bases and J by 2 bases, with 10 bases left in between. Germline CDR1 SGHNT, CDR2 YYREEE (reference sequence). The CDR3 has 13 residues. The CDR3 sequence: CASSVPGTYEQYF. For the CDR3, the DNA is TGTGCCAGCAGCGTCCCGGGGACCTACGAGCAGTACTTC.

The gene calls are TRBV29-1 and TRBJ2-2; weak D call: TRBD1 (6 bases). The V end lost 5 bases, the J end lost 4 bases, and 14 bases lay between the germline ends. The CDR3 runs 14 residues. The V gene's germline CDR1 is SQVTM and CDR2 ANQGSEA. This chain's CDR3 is CSVRNRAGTGELFF. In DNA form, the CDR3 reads TGCAGCGTTAGGAACAGGGCTGGCACCGGGGAGCTGTTTTTT.

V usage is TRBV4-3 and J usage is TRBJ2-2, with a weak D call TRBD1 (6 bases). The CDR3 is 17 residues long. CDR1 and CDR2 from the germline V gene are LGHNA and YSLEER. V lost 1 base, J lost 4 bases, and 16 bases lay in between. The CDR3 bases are TGCGCCAGCAGCCAAGTCCCCAGGGGAGTTCCCACCGGGGAGCTGTTTTTT. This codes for CASSQVPRGVPTGELFF.

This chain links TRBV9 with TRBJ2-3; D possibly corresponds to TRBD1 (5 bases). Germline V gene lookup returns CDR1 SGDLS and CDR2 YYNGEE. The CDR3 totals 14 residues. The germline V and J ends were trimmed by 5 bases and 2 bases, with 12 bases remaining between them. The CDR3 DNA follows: TGTGCCAGCAGTAGACAGAAGCCCACAGATACGCAGTATTTT. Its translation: CASSRQKPTDTQYF.

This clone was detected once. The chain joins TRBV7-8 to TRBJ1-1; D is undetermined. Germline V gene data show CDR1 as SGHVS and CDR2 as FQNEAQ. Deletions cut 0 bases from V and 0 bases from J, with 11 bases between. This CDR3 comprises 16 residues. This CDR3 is CASSLAAGPMNTEAFF. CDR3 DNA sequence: TGTGCCAGCAGCTTAGCGGCAGGCCCCATGAACACTGAAGCTTTCTTT. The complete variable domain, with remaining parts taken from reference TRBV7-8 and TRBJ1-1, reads GAGVSQSPRYKVAKRGQDVALRCDPISGHVSLFWYQQALGQGPEFLTYFQNEAQLDKSGLPSDRFFAERPEGSVSTLKIQRTQQEDSAVYLCASSLAAGPMNTEAFFGQGTRLTVV.

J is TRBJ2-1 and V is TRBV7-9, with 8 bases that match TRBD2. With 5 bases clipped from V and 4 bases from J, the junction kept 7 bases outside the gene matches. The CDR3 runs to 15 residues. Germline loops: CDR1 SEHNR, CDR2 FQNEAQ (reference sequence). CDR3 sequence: CASSTSGGLYNEQFF. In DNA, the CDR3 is TGTGCCAGCAGCACGAGCGGGGGACTATACAATGAGCAGTTCTTC.

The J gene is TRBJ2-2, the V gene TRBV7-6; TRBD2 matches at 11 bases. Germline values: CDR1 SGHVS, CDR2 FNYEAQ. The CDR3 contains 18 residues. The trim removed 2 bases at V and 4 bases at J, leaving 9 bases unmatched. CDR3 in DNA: TGTGCCAGCAGCTTACTAGCGGGAGGTTCTGCGGGCACCGGGGAGCTGTTTTTT. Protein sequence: CASSLLAGGSAGTGELFF.

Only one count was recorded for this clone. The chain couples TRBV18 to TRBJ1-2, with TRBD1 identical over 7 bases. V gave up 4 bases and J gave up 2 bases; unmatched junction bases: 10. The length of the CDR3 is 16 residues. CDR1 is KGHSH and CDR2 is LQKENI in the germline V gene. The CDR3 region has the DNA TGTGCCAGCTCACGGTTACCGGGACAGCGAAACTATGGCTACACCTTC. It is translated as CASSRLPGQRNYGYTF.

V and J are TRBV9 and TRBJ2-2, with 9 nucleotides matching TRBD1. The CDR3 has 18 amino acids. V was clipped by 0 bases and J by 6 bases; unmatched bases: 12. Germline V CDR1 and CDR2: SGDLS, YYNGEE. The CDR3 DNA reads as TGTGCCAGCAGCGTAGTGGTCCCCGGGACAGGGTTATCCGGGGAGCTGTTTTTT. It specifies CASSVVVPGTGLSGELFF. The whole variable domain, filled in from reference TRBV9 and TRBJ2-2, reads DSGVTQTPKHLITATGQRVTLRCSPRSGDLSVYWYQQSLDQGLQFLIQYYNGEERAKGNILERFSAQQFPDLHSELNLSSLELGDSALYFCASSVVVPGTGLSGELFFGEGSRLTVL.

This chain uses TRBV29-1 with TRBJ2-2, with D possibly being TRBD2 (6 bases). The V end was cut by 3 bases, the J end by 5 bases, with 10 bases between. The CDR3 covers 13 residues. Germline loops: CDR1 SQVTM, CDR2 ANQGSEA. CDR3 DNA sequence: TGCAGCGTTGAGGCAGGGAGGACCGGGGAGCTGTTTTTT. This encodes CSVEAGRTGELFF.

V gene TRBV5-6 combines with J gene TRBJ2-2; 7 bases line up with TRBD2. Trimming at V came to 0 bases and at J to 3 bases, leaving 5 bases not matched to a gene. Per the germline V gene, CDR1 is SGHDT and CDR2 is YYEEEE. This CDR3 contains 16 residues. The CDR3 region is CASSLALAGDTGELFF. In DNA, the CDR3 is TGTGCCAGCAGCTTGGCCCTTGCGGGGGACACCGGGGAGCTGTTTTTT. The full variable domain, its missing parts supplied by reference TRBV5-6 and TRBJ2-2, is DAGVTQSPTHLIKTRGQQVTLRCSPKSGHDTVSWYQQALGQGPQFIFQYYEEEERQRGNFPDRFSGHQFPNYSSELNVNALLLGDSALYLCASSLALAGDTGELFFGEGSRLTVL.

The CDR3 region is CASSPPGQHFTIYF. The CDR3, as DNA: TGTGCCAGCAGCCCTCCGGGACAGCATTTCACCATATATTTT. This chain joins TRBV7-9 and TRBJ1-3; the match to TRBD1 covers 7 bases. Germline lookup yields CDR1 SEHNR and CDR2 FQNEAQ (reference sequence). With 5 bases clipped from V and 9 bases from J, the junction kept 10 bases outside the gene matches. This CDR3 region has 14 residues.

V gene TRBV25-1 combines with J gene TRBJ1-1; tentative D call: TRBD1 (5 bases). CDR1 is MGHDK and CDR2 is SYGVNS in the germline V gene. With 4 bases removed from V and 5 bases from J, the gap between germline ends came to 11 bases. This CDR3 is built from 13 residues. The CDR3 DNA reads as TGTGCCAGCAGTGTCCAGGAGGGGACTGAAGCTTTCTTT. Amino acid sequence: CASSVQEGTEAFF.

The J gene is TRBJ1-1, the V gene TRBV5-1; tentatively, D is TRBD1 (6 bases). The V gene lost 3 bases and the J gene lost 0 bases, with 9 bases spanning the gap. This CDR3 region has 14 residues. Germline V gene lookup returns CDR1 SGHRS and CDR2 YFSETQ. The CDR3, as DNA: TGCGCCAGCAGCTCCACAGGGATGAACACTGAAGCTTTCTTT. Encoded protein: CASSSTGMNTEAFF.

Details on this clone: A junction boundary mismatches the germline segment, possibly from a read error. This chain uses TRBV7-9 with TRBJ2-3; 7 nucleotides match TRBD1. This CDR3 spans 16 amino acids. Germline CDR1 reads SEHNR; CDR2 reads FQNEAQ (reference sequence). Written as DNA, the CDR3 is TGTTCCAGCAGCTTTGGAAGGGGGCTTAGCACAGATACGCAGTATTTT. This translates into CSSSFGRGLSTDTQYF.

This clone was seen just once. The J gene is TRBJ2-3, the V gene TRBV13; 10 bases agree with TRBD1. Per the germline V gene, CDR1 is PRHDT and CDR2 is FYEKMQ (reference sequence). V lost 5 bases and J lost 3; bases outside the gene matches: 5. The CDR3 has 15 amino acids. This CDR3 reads CASSPQDRGTDTQYF. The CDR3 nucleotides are TGTGCCAGCAGCCCCCAGGACAGGGGGACAGATACGCAGTATTTT.

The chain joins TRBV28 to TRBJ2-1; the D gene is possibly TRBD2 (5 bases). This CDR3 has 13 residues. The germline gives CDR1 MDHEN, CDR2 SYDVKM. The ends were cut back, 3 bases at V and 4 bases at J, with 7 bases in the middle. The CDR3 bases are TGTGCCAGCAGTTTTGCGGGTTACAATGAGCAGTTCTTC. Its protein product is CASSFAGYNEQFF.

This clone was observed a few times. CDR3 DNA sequence: TGTGCCAGCAGACTAATTGGGGACAGCGAGCAGTACTTC. It translates to CASRLIGDSEQYF. The chain carries TRBV6-5 and TRBJ2-7, with TRBD1 identical over 7 bases. V shed 6 bases and J 6 bases; nucleotides not matched to a gene: 8. CDR3 length: 13 residues. CDR1 MNHEY and CDR2 SVGAGI come from the germline V gene.

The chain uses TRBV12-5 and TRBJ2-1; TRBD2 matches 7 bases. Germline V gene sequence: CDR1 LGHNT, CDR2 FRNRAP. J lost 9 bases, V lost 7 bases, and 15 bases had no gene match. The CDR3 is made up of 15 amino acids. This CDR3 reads CASVSDWGGGIEQFF. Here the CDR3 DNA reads TGTGCTAGTGTCAGCGACTGGGGGGGAGGGATTGAGCAGTTCTTC.

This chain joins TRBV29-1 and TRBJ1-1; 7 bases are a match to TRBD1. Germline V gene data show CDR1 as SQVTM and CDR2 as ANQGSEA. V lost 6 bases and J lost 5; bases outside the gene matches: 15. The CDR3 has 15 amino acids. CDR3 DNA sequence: TGCAGCGTGACAGGGCTCGCGCGGTCGGAAACTGAAGCTTTCTTT. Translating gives CSVTGLARSETEAFF.

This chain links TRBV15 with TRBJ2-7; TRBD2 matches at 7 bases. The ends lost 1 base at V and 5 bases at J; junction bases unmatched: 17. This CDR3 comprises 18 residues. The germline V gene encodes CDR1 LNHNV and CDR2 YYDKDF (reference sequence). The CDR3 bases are TGTGCCACCAGCAGAGTTGTCGGCGGGAGTGTCTTTGGCGACGAGCAGTACTTC. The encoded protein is CATSRVVGGSVFGDEQYF.

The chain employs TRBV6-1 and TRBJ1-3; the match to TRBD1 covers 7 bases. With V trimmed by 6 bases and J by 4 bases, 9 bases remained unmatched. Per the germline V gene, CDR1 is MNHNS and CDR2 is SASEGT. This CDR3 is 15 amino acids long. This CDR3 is CASRDQGVEGNTIYF. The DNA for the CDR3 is TGTGCCAGCAGGGATCAGGGGGTGGAAGGAAACACCATATATTTT.

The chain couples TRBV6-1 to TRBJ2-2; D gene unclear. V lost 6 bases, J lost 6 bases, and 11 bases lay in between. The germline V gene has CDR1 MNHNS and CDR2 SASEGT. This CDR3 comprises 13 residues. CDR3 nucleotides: TGTGCCAGCAGAACTTATATTGCCGGGGAGCTGTTTTTT. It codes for CASRTYIAGELFF.

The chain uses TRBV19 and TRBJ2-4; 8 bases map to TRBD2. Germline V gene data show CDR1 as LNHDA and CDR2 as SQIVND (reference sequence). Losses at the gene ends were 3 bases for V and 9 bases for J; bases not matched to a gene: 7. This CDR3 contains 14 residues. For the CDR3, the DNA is TGTGCCAGTAGTATCGGACTAGCTTCGAGCATTCAGTACTTC. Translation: CASSIGLASSIQYF.

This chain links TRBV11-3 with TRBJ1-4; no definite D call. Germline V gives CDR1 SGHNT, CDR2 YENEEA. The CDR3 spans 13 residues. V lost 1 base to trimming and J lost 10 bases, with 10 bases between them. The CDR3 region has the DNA TGTGCCAGCAGCTTAGGCGGAGGCGGAAAACTGTTTTTT. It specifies CASSLGGGGKLFF.

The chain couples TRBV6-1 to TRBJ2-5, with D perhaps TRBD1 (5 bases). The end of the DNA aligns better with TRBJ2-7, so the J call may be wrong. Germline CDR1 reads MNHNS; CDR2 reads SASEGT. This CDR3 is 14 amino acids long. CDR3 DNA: TGTGCCAGCAGGAACCAGGGTTCCTCCTACGAGCAGTACTTC. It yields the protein CASRNQGSSYEQYF.